There are many counts of the clone carrying this T cell receptor (beta chain). The antigen remains unidentified. The data were taken from a study of T-cell reconstitution after alpha-beta-depleted transplantation in children. Findings and caveats of the study: Expanded graft clones, several hundred of them, were reportedly the source of alpha-beta T cells about two months after transplant. Where some patients showed high TCRbeta diversity at day 60, it came from recipient T cells and thymic progenitors that had survived. The authors attributed T-cell counts and diversity one year after transplant mostly to newly produced T cells.

A TCRbeta library incorporating unique molecular identifiers was prepared. TCRdb called the PCR reads again in MiXCR, with one record for every CDR3 protein. The table records about 290,000 distinct CDR3 sequences, roughly 8.2% of them present only once. Germline CDR1 reads LNHDA; CDR2 reads SQIVND (reference sequence). The V gene end was trimmed by 2 bases and the J gene end by 0 bases; junction bases not matched to a gene: 10. The CDR3 sequence is 20 residues long. This TCR was sampled from a female patient between 2 and 15 years old who had a stem cell transplant for Fanconi anemia, so the T cells may come from the graft donor. The chain recombines TRBV19 with TRBJ2-6, with 10 bases aligning to TRBD1. The sample here was peripheral blood, taken 360 days after TCRalphabeta/CD19-depleted stem cell transplant. The CDR3 sequence: CASSIRNLGQGYSGANVLTF. As DNA, the CDR3 is TGTGCCAGTAGTATACGTAATTTGGGACAGGGGTACTCTGGGGCCAACGTCCTGACTTTC. Using reference TRBV19 and TRBJ2-6 for the parts outside the CDR3, the full variable domain is DGGITQSPKYLFRKEGQNVTLSCEQNLNHDAMYWYRQDPGQGLRLIYYSQIVNDFQKGDIAEGYSVSREKKESFPLTVTSAQKNPTAFYLCASSIRNLGQGYSGANVLTFGAGSRLTVL.